The clone carrying this TCR beta chain was seen a handful of times. TCRdb reanalysed the RACE reads using MiXCR and keeps one entry per CDR3 protein. Altogether tens of thousands of distinct CDR3 sequences are present, around 10% being singletons, with the ten largest covering roughly 1.4%. This sample stems from a study of human T cells and chemical hapten exposure. Indicated time point: patch test 3, about 24 weeks after DPC sensitization. Treatment indicated: therapeutic diphenylcyclopropenone sensitization with weekly scalp DPC. CDR3 length: 16 residues. Germline values: CDR1 MGHRA, CDR2 YSYEKL. Trimming cost V 2 bases and J 3 bases; bases outside gene matches: 7.

This receptor was taken from a woman between 50 and 59 years old with alopecia areata. Some clones in this sample may be carry-over from other donors' samples. The V gene is TRBV4-1, the J gene TRBJ1-2; 9 bases agree with TRBD1. This sample comprised whole blood, obtained in connection with sensitization to the hapten diphenylcyclopropenone (DPC). The CDR3 loop reads CASSQSTGTGHYGYTF. As DNA, the CDR3 is TGCGCCAGCAGCCAATCCACCGGGACAGGGCACTATGGCTACACCTTC.